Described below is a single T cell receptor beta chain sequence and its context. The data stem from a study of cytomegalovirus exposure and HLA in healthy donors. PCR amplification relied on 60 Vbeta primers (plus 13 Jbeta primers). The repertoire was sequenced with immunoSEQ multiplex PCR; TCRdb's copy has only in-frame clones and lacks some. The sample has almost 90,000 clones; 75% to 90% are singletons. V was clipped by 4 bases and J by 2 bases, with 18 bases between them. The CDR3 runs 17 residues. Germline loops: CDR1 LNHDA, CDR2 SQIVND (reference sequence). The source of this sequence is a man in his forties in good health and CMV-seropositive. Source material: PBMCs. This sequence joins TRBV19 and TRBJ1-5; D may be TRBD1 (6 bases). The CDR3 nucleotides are TGTGCCAGTAGTAGCGCCTCCAGGGGCCGAGGCAATCAGCCCCAGCATTTT. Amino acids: CASSSASRGRGNQPQHF.